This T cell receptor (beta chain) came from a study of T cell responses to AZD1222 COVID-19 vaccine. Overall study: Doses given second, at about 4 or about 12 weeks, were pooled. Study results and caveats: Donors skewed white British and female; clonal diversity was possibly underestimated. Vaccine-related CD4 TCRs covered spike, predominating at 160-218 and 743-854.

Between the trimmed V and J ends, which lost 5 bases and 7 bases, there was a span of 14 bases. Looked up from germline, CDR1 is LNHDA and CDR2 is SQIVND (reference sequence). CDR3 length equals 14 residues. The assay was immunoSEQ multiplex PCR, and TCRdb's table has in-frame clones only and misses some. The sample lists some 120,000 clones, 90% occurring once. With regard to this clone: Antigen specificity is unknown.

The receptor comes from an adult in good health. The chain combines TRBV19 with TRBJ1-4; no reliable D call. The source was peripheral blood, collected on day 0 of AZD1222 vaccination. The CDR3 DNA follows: TGTGCCAGTAGTGCCCGGCAACGGGCTGAAAAACTGTTTTTT. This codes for CASSARQRAEKLFF.